This T cell receptor beta chain is drawn from a study of cytomegalovirus exposure and HLA in healthy donors. Study as a whole: A later analysis reported the 130 or so validation repertoires used the same platform as the approximately 650 first-cohort repertoires.

This table comes from immunoSEQ multiplex PCR, and its TCRdb copy is limited to in-frame clones, with some not included. Of roughly 52,000 clones in the sample, 85% to 95% were seen once. This CDR3 spans 16 amino acids. Germline CDR1 is MDHEN and CDR2 is SYDVKM. Deletions cut 5 bases from V and 2 bases from J, with 18 bases between. Separate from the roughly 700-subject first cohort was the 120-subject validation cohort, to which the donors belonged. This sequence originates from a young woman in good health and CMV-seropositive. The chain employs TRBV28 and TRBJ2-5; the D gene is possibly TRBD2 (6 bases). The sample taken for sequencing was PBMCs. The CDR3 nucleotides read TGTGCCAGCAGTGAGCTGCCTAGCGTCAGACAAGAGACCCAGTACTTC. It yields the protein CASSELPSVRQETQYF.